This TCR beta chain was sequenced in a study of blood T cells in healthy people across ages (dated by TCRdb to the mid-2010s). With respect to the entire study: Template switching captured roughly one uniquely barcoded TCR beta cDNA molecule per two T cells in model experiments. The study measured age-related changes in TCR beta repertoire diversity using deep sequencing normalized with unique cDNA molecular identifiers. Donors were grouped into four age groups: young (average 16 years), middle-aged (roughly 37), aged (62) and long-lived (less than 85). To avoid experimental bias, donors of different ages were distributed randomly across sequencing lanes. Using the same blood draw, the study looked at two additional independent replicas of 1 million unique cDNA reads for two donors, one aged 18 to 30 and the other aged 80 or older. The paper's findings and limits, for the study overall: Compared with the aged group, the long-lived group had more naive CD4+ T cells, fewer expanded clones and increased TCR diversity, suggesting age selection. As age increased, observed TCR beta diversity per million T cells dropped in a roughly linear way, and a significant reduction was already evident by age 40. Because donor CMV infection status was unknown, age-related changes in expanded clonotypes were potentially confounded. Because profiling used bulk unsorted PBMCs, naive and antigen-experienced compartments could not be compared conclusively. Estimates of total diversity based on one million sequenced T cells were considered lower bounds and underestimates. There was a strong correlation between observed TCR beta diversity and the percentage of naive T cells measured by flow cytometry.

As encoded in the germline V gene (reference sequence), CDR1 is LGHDT while CDR2 is YNNKEL. From the cysteine up to the phenylalanine, the CDR3 has a length of 14 residues. Just the 42-base CDR3 DNA is kept, in frame starting at base 1. Trimming takes 0 bases from V and 6 bases from J, and the germline ends sit 11 bases apart. Systemically healthy Caucasian individuals from Russia, some 36 in total and aged about 6 to 100 years, were included as donors. Approximately 9.3 milliliters of peripheral blood were drawn from each donor into EDTA-treated Vacutainer tubes. Ficoll-Paque density-gradient centrifugation was used to isolate PBMCs, with at least 7 million per sample. Trizol reagent was used to extract total RNA from the PBMCs, yielding at least 5.5 micrograms per sample. The percentages of naive CD45RAhigh/CD27high T cells were determined by flow cytometry on a PBMC aliquot from every donor. A word on this clonotype: Its antigen has not been determined. No base-level quality is on record; no much larger clone is a single base apart.

The library was obtained by 5' RACE. TCRdb names Illumina HiSeq 2500 as the instrument used. A second roughly 6 to 11 cycle PCR used a sample-barcoded 5' primer and a J-beta primer mix. A template-switch 5' adaptor carrying 12 random nucleotides introduced a unique molecular identifier onto each TCR beta cDNA molecule. At least 2.5 million CDR3-containing paired-end reads were obtained from each sample. All of the RNA was converted into first-strand cDNA using the Mint cDNA synthesis kit, with a TRBC-specific oligonucleotide serving as the primer. After uracil-DNA glycosylase treatment, a first 18-cycle PCR used universal primers M1SS and BC2_uni_R on all cDNA. Concerning the study's data processing: Each sample was normalized by randomly selecting 1 million high-quality reads, each carrying a distinct molecular identifier. Reads with shared molecular identifiers were discarded instead of being binned into consensus sequences. MiTCR, set to a Q25 quality threshold and the strictest error-elimination algorithm, was used for CDR3 identification, clonotype clustering and error correction. A nonparametric unseen species model with Euler transformation was used to estimate lower-bound total TCR beta diversity. TCRdb took the public reads, trimmed them with fastp at Q25, ran MiXCR for clone calling and kept in-frame beta chains. Rows merge per CDR3 protein into single entries with the most common DNA and genes. The V and J calls come from TCRdb's annotation, not from the publication. The sample contains 550,000 to 750,000 distinct CDR3 sequences, 20% to 25% of them found a single time. Of the sample, around 3.4% is held by the ten largest clones.

This TCR was sampled from a man aged 65 to 85 in good health. This sequence uses TRBV3-1 and TRBJ1-1; the D gene lacks a confident call. The sequencing input was blood. The CDR3 protein: CASSQEGRAAEAFF. In nucleotides, the sequence is TGTGCCAGCAGCCAAGAAGGTAGGGCAGCTGAAGCTTTCTTT.